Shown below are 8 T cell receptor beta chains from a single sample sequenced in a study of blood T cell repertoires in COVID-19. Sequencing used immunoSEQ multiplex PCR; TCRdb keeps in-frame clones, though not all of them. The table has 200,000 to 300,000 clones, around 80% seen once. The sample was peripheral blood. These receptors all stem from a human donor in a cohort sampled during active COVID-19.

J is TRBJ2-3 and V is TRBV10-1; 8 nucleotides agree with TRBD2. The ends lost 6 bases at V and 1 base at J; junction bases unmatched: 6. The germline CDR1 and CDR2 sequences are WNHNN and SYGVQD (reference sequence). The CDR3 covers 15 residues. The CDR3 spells CASSPAAGGTDTQYF. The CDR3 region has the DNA TGCGCCAGCAGCCCAGCAGCGGGGGGCACAGATACGCAGTATTTT.

The CDR3 sequence is CASSKGARTDTQYF. The CDR3 DNA reads as TGCGCCAGCAGCAAGGGGGCGAGGACAGATACGCAGTATTTT. The gene calls are TRBV5-1 and TRBJ2-3; 7 nucleotides align to TRBD1. J gave up 3 bases and V 4 bases, and 5 bases lay outside the gene matches. Germline values: CDR1 SGHRS, CDR2 YFSETQ. CDR3 size: 14 residues.

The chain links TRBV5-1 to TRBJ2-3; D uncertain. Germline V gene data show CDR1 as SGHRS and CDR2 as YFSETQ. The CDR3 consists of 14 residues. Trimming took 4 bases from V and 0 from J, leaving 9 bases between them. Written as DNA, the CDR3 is TGCGCCAGCAGCCCCTTAGAAAGCACAGATACGCAGTATTTT. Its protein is CASSPLESTDTQYF.

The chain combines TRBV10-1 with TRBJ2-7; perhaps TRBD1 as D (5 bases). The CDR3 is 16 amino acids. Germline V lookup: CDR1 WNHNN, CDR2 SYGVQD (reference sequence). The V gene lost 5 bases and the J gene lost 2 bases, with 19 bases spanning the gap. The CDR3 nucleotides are TGCGCCAGCAGTTTTCTTCGGCCCAGGGTAACCTACGAGCAGTACTTC. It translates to CASSFLRPRVTYEQYF.

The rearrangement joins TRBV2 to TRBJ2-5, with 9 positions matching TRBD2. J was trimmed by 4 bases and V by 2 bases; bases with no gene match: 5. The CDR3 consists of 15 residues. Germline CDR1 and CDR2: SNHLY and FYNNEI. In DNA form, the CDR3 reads TGTGCCAGCAGTGAATTTAGCGGGGGCGCAGAGACCCAGTACTTC. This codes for CASSEFSGGAETQYF.

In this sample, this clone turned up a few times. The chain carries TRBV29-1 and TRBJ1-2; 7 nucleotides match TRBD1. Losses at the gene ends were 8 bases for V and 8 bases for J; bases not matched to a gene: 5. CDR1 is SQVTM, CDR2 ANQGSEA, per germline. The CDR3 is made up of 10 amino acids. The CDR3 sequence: CSLRGQGYTF. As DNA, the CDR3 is TGCAGCTTAAGGGGGCAGGGCTACACCTTC.

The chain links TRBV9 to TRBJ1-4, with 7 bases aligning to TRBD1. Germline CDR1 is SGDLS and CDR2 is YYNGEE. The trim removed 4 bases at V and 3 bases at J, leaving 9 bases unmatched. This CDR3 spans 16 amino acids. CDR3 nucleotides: TGTGCCAGCAGCTCAAGACAGGGAAGGGCTAATGAAAAACTGTTTTTT. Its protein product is CASSSRQGRANEKLFF.

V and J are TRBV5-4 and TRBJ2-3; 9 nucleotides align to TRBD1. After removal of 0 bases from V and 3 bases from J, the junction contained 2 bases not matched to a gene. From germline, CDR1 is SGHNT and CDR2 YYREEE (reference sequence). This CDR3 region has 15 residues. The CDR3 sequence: CASSLGDRETDTQYF. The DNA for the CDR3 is TGTGCCAGCAGCTTGGGGGACAGGGAGACAGATACGCAGTATTTT.